Following are 13 T cell receptor beta chains from one sample sequenced in a study of identical twins. TCRdb passed the 5' RACE reads through MiXCR, listing each CDR3 protein once. The sample includes roughly 690,000 distinct CDR3 sequences, over 5% of them seen just once. Sequencing was performed on naive T cells sorted from blood. Receptor source: a young man in good health.

The chain employs TRBV6-1 and TRBJ2-7, with D maybe TRBD2 (6 bases). The CDR3 spans 17 residues. Germline assignment: CDR1 MNHNS and CDR2 SASEGT. The V gene lost 5 bases and the J gene lost 9 bases, with 29 bases spanning the gap. The CDR3 region has the DNA TGTGCCAGCAGTAATGGGATTATTGCGCGGGGCCCCTCGGTGCAGTACGTC. This codes for CASSNGIIARGPSVQYV.

A few counts support this clonotype. The rearrangement uses TRBV11-2 and TRBJ2-6, with D possibly being TRBD1 (6 bases). V was pared by 6 bases and J by 0 bases, with 24 bases between. CDR1 is SGHAT and CDR2 is FQNNGV in the germline V gene. The CDR3 sequence is 20 residues long. The CDR3 region is CASRPETGPMADSGANVLTF. CDR3 DNA: TGTGCCAGCAGGCCCGAGACAGGACCAATGGCGGACTCTGGGGCCAACGTCCTGACTTTC.

There are many counts of this clonotype. The J gene is TRBJ2-5, the V gene TRBV7-2, with 8 bases aligning to TRBD1. Per the germline V gene, CDR1 is SGHTA and CDR2 is FQGNSA. The CDR3 loop spans 14 amino acids. J gave up 2 bases and V 3 bases, and 2 bases lay outside the gene matches. CDR3 coding DNA: TGTGCCAGCAGCTTCCGACAGGGGCAAGAGACCCAGTACTTC. It encodes CASSFRQGQETQYF.

This clonotype has more than one count but fewer than ten. V and J are TRBV19 and TRBJ2-2, with 11 bases matching TRBD2. Germline CDR1 LNHDA, CDR2 SQIVND (reference sequence). The CDR3 is made up of 14 amino acids. With V trimmed by 4 bases and J by 10 bases, 5 bases remained unmatched. CDR3 sequence: CASSTVAGGTELFF. Written as DNA, the CDR3 is TGTGCCAGTAGTACGGTAGCGGGAGGGACGGAGCTGTTTTTT.

The chain is built from TRBV12-3 or TRBV12-4 and TRBJ1-4; D is possibly TRBD1 (5 bases). The CDR3 runs to 16 residues. The ends were cut back, 8 bases at V and 7 bases at J, with 23 bases in the middle. The CDR3 coding sequence is TGTGCCAGCCGCCTGGGGGGGGGAAGGGGCCCTGAAAAACTGTTTTTT. Protein product: CASRLGGGRGPEKLFF.

This clonotype was counted at least ten times. The chain carries TRBV10-3 and TRBJ1-1; weak D call: TRBD1 (5 bases). The CDR3 covers 13 residues. V shed 6 bases and J shed 1 base, with 9 bases lying between them. The germline gives CDR1 ENHRY, CDR2 SYGVKD. In nucleotides, the CDR3 is TGTGCCATCAGCGCGACAGCGAACACTGAAGCTTTCTTT. It encodes CAISATANTEAFF.

This clonotype was seen at least ten times. The chain carries TRBV24-1 and TRBJ1-3; the D gene is possibly TRBD1 (6 bases). Trimming took 6 bases from V and 6 from J, leaving 14 bases between them. The V gene's germline CDR1 is KGHDR and CDR2 SFDVKD. There are 14 residues in the CDR3. CDR3 nucleotide sequence: TGTGCCACCAGTCCCGGGACAACACAAAACACCATATATTTT. This translates into CATSPGTTQNTIYF.

The chain combines TRBV20-1 with TRBJ1-5; D is perhaps TRBD1 (6 bases). The germline gives CDR1 DFQATT, CDR2 SNEGSKA (reference sequence). The CDR3 extends over 15 amino acids. V lost 3 bases to trimming and J lost 6 bases, with 18 bases between them. Here the CDR3 reads CSASRLRGVSQPQHF. The DNA for the CDR3 is TGCAGTGCTAGTCGGCTGAGGGGGGTGAGTCAGCCCCAGCATTTT.

This clonotype was counted many times. V usage is TRBV10-3 and J usage is TRBJ2-1, with TRBD1 matching over 8 bases. The germline V gene encodes CDR1 ENHRY and CDR2 SYGVKD. After removal of 10 bases from V and 6 bases from J, the junction contained 5 bases not matched to a gene. The CDR3 contains 12 residues. The CDR3 coding sequence is TGTGCCACACAGGGGGATTCCAATGAGCAGTTCTTC. Translated, it gives CATQGDSNEQFF.

This clonotype has just a few counts. V gene TRBV5-1 combines with J gene TRBJ2-7, with 13 bases that match TRBD2. Germline CDR1 and CDR2: SGHRS and YFSETQ. The V segment lost 8 bases and the J segment 7 bases; nucleotides outside the gene matches: 12. The CDR3 covers 15 residues. The CDR3 DNA sequence: TGCGCCAGAGGGATGGGACTAGCGGGACTAAGGGAGCAGTACGTC. It encodes CARGMGLAGLREQYV.

This rearrangement joins TRBV12-3 or TRBV12-4 to TRBJ1-1; no clear D. This CDR3 comprises 15 residues. The V gene lost 6 bases and the J gene lost 4 bases, with 18 bases spanning the gap. DNA for the CDR3: TGTGCCAGCAGACCACGACCGGGAGTTGGCACTGAAGCTTTCTTT. This translates into CASRPRPGVGTEAFF.

This clonotype has just a few counts. V is TRBV28 and J is TRBJ2-7, with 9 bases fitting TRBD1. Unmatched junction bases numbered 7, after V lost 6 bases and J lost 4 bases. Per germline, CDR1 MDHEN and CDR2 SYDVKM. The CDR3 has 14 residues. The CDR3 protein is CASRAGTGWYEQYF. The CDR3 coding sequence is TGTGCCAGCAGAGCCGGGACAGGGTGGTACGAGCAGTACTTC.

The CDR3 nucleotides read TGTGCCAGCAGCGCCCCTGGCCTAGCGGGCAGGGATACGCAGTATTTT. Residues: CASSAPGLAGRDTQYF. The chain couples TRBV9 to TRBJ2-3, with TRBD2 identical over 8 bases. Germline V CDR1 and CDR2: SGDLS, YYNGEE. Trimming cost V 3 bases and J 6 bases; bases outside gene matches: 12. CDR3 size: 16 residues.